The rows below give T cell receptor beta chains drawn from one sample of a study of radiotherapy plus CTLA-4 blockade in lung cancer. The protocol was immunoSEQ multiplex PCR, while the TCRdb copy is restricted to in-frame clones and leaves out a portion. This table holds roughly 92,000 clones, roughly 86% found once. The specimen comprised peripheral blood, sampled from a patient treated with radiotherapy plus ipilimumab. Receptors were obtained from a human donor with non-small cell lung cancer who had a partial response to radiotherapy plus ipilimumab. CDR3s include the opening cysteine and the closing phenylalanine or tryptophan. Each record gives: clone size, CDR3 length, V gene, CDR3 protein. Clone size, where shown, is once, few, many, or a class for clones that have expanded.

clone_size: -
cdr3_length: 17
v_call: TRBV9
cdr3_aa: CASSVGIAGGPQETQYF

clone_size: -
cdr3_length: 13
v_call: TRBV7-6
cdr3_aa: CASSLATGREQFF

clone_size: -
cdr3_length: 15
v_call: TRBV5-1
cdr3_aa: CASSFAGVAYNEQFF

clone_size: -
cdr3_length: 9
v_call: TRBV20-1
cdr3_aa: CSGQSGYTF

clone_size: once
cdr3_length: 16
v_call: TRBV7-6
cdr3_aa: CASSLGSPSGIYEQYF

clone_size: -
cdr3_length: 16
v_call: TRBV4-1
cdr3_aa: CASSDAGGGWNYGYTF

clone_size: once
cdr3_length: 17
v_call: TRBV7-2
cdr3_aa: CASNSGTSGRSSYEQYF

clone_size: -
cdr3_length: 12
v_call: TRBV30
cdr3_aa: CAWSGLDNEQFF

clone_size: once
cdr3_length: 16
v_call: TRBV19
cdr3_aa: CASSISSANSNYGYTF

clone_size: -
cdr3_length: 17
v_call: TRBV19
cdr3_aa: CASSKWDRSAGANVLTF

clone_size: -
cdr3_length: 12
v_call: TRBV5-1
cdr3_aa: CASSDRNYGYTF

clone_size: -
cdr3_length: 16
v_call: TRBV7-9
cdr3_aa: CASSLVRGAATQPQHF

clone_size: -
cdr3_length: 14
v_call: TRBV6-1
cdr3_aa: CASSEDRGRLPLHF

clone_size: -
cdr3_length: 14
v_call: TRBV6-5
cdr3_aa: CAVPWRDVYNEQFF

clone_size: -
cdr3_length: 14
v_call: TRBV6-5
cdr3_aa: CASRIRPGDYEQYF

clone_size: -
cdr3_length: 16
v_call: TRBV11-2
cdr3_aa: CASSLMGGQASYGYTF

clone_size: -
cdr3_length: 13
v_call: TRBV5-4
cdr3_aa: CASSFTGVETQYF

clone_size: few
cdr3_length: 11
v_call: TRBV19
cdr3_aa: CASSIGQLQHF

clone_size: -
cdr3_length: 11
v_call: TRBV7-9
cdr3_aa: CASSFYGGYTF

clone_size: once
cdr3_length: 13
v_call: TRBV4-1
cdr3_aa: CASSQDWGRDQFF

clone_size: -
cdr3_length: 15
v_call: TRBV11-2
cdr3_aa: CASSLTGQPNYGYTF

clone_size: -
cdr3_length: 19
v_call: TRBV19
cdr3_aa: CASSAQAWTAKNVNTEAFF

clone_size: once
cdr3_length: 14
v_call: TRBV6-1
cdr3_aa: CASSEQGRDQPQHF

clone_size: -
cdr3_length: 15
v_call: TRBV27
cdr3_aa: CASGRTGIGYQPQHF

clone_size: -
cdr3_length: 15
v_call: TRBV5-4
cdr3_aa: CASSLDSSMNTEAFF

clone_size: -
cdr3_length: 14
v_call: TRBV19
cdr3_aa: CASSIGGFGYEQYF

clone_size: -
cdr3_length: 15
v_call: TRBV7-2
cdr3_aa: CASNTKGMGQETQYF

clone_size: -
cdr3_length: 14
v_call: TRBV18
cdr3_aa: CASARRGEAYEQYF

clone_size: -
cdr3_length: 15
v_call: TRBV5-1
cdr3_aa: CASNVGLADTDTQYF

clone_size: -
cdr3_length: 16
v_call: TRBV28
cdr3_aa: CASSLLGQGAGETQYF

clone_size: few
cdr3_length: 17
v_call: TRBV4-3
cdr3_aa: CASSQDFPLDPYEKLFF

clone_size: once
cdr3_length: 12
v_call: TRBV28
cdr3_aa: CASTKGRETQYF

clone_size: -
cdr3_length: 14
v_call: TRBV19
cdr3_aa: CASTAGEPSNEQFF

clone_size: -
cdr3_length: 14
v_call: TRBV5-4
cdr3_aa: CASSLARGQETQYF

clone_size: -
cdr3_length: 13
v_call: TRBV7-2
cdr3_aa: CASSSGRGYEQFF

clone_size: once
cdr3_length: 14
v_call: TRBV5-4
cdr3_aa: CASRLAGDYNEQFF

clone_size: -
cdr3_length: 14
v_call: TRBV5-1
cdr3_aa: CASSLGGLSYGYTF

clone_size: -
cdr3_length: 15
v_call: TRBV7-3
cdr3_aa: CASSFSTGPNTEAFF

clone_size: -
cdr3_length: 15
v_call: TRBV5-4
cdr3_aa: CASSLVGERHYGYTF

clone_size: -
cdr3_length: 16
v_call: TRBV2
cdr3_aa: CASSEWGGARNYGYTF

clone_size: -
cdr3_length: 13
v_call: TRBV7-3
cdr3_aa: CASSSTGRTEAFF

clone_size: once
cdr3_length: 14
v_call: TRBV18
cdr3_aa: CASSFSGPGETQYF

clone_size: -
cdr3_length: 11
v_call: TRBV6-1
cdr3_aa: CASTGEYTIYF

clone_size: -
cdr3_length: 15
v_call: TRBV4-2
cdr3_aa: CASSQHPGNNSPLHF

clone_size: -
cdr3_length: 16
v_call: TRBV4-2
cdr3_aa: CASSPSANDRDYGYTF

clone_size: -
cdr3_length: 15
v_call: TRBV5-6
cdr3_aa: CASSLIDRVGNTIYF

clone_size: -
cdr3_length: 14
v_call: TRBV5-4
cdr3_aa: CASSPDRMNTEAFF

clone_size: -
cdr3_length: 15
v_call: TRBV28
cdr3_aa: CASRPTSGRWSEQFF

clone_size: -
cdr3_length: 14
v_call: TRBV19
cdr3_aa: CASSHPGETYEQYF

clone_size: once
cdr3_length: 15
v_call: TRBV7-2
cdr3_aa: CASSGGTSGFNEQFF

clone_size: few
cdr3_length: 15
v_call: TRBV7-2
cdr3_aa: CASSLVPGVGTEAFF

clone_size: once
cdr3_length: 13
v_call: TRBV7-9
cdr3_aa: CATTGELGNEQFF

clone_size: -
cdr3_length: 15
v_call: TRBV5-1
cdr3_aa: CASTWNPTGAYGYTF

clone_size: -
cdr3_length: 14
v_call: TRBV27
cdr3_aa: CASSLEGRGYGYTF

clone_size: -
cdr3_length: 19
v_call: TRBV11-2
cdr3_aa: CASSLVLASGMGSYNEQFF

clone_size: few
cdr3_length: 13
v_call: TRBV9
cdr3_aa: CASSAPGGDTQYF

clone_size: -
cdr3_length: 13
v_call: TRBV2
cdr3_aa: CASSYSGDHEQYF

clone_size: few
cdr3_length: 16
v_call: TRBV19
cdr3_aa: CASSATSGSKLETQYF

clone_size: -
cdr3_length: 18
v_call: TRBV19
cdr3_aa: CASSIDRDRGNPNYGYTF

clone_size: few
cdr3_length: 14
v_call: TRBV19
cdr3_aa: CASSIAGPNTEAFF